This T cell receptor beta chain is drawn from a study of T cell responses to AZD1222 COVID-19 vaccine. Repertoires were generated with immunoSEQ multiplex PCR, while TCRdb's copy carries only in-frame clones and drops some. The sample has roughly 200,000 clones; less than 95% are singletons. The sequence was obtained from an adult who received the MenACWY meningococcal vaccine as a control. The sample was peripheral blood, taken 28 days after the second dose of the MenACWY control vaccine.

The CDR3 DNA sequence: TGTGCCAGCAGGGGTGGGGGGTGGACTGAAGCTTTCTTT. This translates into CASRGGGWTEAFF. The chain uses TRBV7-9 and TRBJ1-1; D may be TRBD1 (5 bases). Germline CDR1 is SEHNR and CDR2 is FQNEAQ (reference sequence). CDR3 length: 13 residues. V was clipped by 6 bases and J by 5 bases, with 13 bases between them.